This TCR beta chain derives from a study of T-cell reconstitution after alpha-beta-depleted transplantation in children. The germline V gene has CDR1 LGHNA and CDR2 YNFKEQ. V was pared by 0 bases and J by 4 bases, with 1 base between. The CDR3 runs to 11 residues. In this sample, this clonotype turned up many times. Unique molecular identifiers were used to barcode this TCRbeta library. Each CDR3 protein is one row after TCRdb ran MiXCR on the PCR reads. The table has approximately 200,000 distinct CDR3 sequences, roughly 6% seen once. This chain uses TRBV4-2 with TRBJ2-7; D is uncertain. This sample comprised PBMCs, obtained before TCRalphabeta/CD19-depleted stem cell transplant. The sequence came from a girl under three years old with combined immunodeficiency, due to receive a stem cell transplant. CDR3: CASSQEYEQYF. CDR3 nucleotide sequence: TGTGCCAGCAGCCAAGAATACGAGCAGTACTTC.